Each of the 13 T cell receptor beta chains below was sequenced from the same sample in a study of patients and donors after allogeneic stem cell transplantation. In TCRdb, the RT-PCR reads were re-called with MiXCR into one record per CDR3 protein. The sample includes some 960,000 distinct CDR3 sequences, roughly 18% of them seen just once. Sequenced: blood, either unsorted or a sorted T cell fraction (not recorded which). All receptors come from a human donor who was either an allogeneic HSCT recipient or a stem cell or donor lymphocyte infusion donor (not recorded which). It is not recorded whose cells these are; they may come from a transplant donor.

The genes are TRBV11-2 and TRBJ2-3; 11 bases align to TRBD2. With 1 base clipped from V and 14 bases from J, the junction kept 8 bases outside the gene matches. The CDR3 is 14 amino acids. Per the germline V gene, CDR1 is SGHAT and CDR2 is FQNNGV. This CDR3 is CASSLVLAGDGPYF. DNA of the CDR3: TGTGCCAGCAGCTTAGTACTAGCGGGAGACGGGCCGTATTTT.

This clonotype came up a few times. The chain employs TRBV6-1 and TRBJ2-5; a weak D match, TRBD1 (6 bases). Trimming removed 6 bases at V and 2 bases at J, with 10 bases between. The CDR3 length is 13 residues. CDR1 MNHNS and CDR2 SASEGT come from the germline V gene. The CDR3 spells CASRHTGQETQYF. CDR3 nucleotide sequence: TGTGCCAGCAGACATACAGGGCAAGAGACCCAGTACTTC.

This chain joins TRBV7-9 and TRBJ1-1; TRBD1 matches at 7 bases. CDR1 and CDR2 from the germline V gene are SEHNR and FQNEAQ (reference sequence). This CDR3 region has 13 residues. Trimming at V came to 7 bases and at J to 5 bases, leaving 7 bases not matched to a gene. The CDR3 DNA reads TGTGCCAGCATCTCAGGGGGGGGGACTGAAGCTTTCTTT. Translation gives CASISGGGTEAFF.

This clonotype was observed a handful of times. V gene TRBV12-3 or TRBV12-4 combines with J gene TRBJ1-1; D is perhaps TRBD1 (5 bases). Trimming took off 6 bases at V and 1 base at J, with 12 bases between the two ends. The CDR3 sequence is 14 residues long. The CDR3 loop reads CASRESTENTEAFF. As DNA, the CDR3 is TGTGCCAGCAGGGAATCGACAGAGAACACTGAAGCTTTCTTT.

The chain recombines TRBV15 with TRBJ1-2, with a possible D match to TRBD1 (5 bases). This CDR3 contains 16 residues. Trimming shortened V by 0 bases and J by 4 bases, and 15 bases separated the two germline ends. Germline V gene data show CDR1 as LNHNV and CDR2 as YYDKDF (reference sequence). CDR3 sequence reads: CATSRDLGRALYGYTF. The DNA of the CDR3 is TGTGCCACCAGCAGAGATTTGGGCAGGGCCCTCTATGGCTACACCTTC.

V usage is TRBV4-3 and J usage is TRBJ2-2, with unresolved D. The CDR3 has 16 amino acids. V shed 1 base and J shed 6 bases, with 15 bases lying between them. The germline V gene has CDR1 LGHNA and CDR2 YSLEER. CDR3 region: CASSQVRQSYAGELFF. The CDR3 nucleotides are TGCGCCAGCAGCCAAGTGAGGCAGTCGTATGCCGGGGAGCTGTTTTTT.

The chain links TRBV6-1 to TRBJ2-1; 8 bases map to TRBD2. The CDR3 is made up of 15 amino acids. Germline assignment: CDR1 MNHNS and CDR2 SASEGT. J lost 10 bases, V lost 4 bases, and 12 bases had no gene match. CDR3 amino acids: CASSALSGGPGEQFF. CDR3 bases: TGTGCCAGCAGTGCCCTTTCGGGAGGGCCAGGGGAGCAGTTCTTC.

The DNA of the CDR3 is TGCGCCAGCAGCTTGGACGGACAGGGTAACTATGGCTACACCTTC. It yields the protein CASSLDGQGNYGYTF. This chain connects TRBV5-1 to TRBJ1-2; 8 nucleotides agree with TRBD1. V trimming: 0 bases; J trimming: 1 base; junction bases outside the gene matches: 2. The CDR3 totals 15 residues. Germline CDR1 reads SGHRS; CDR2 reads YFSETQ.

The DNA of the CDR3 is TGTGCCAGCTCACCCCTAGCGGGAGACGCAGATACGCAGTATTTT. It is translated as CASSPLAGDADTQYF. This rearrangement joins TRBV18 to TRBJ2-3; the match to TRBD2 covers 10 bases. This CDR3 region has 15 residues. Looked up from germline, CDR1 is KGHSH and CDR2 is LQKENI. V lost 3 bases, J lost 4 bases, and 4 bases stayed unmatched.

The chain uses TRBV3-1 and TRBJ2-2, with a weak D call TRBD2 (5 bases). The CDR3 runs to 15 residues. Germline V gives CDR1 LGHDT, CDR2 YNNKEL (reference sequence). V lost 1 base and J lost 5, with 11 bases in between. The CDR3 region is CASSQVGGETGELFF. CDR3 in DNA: TGTGCCAGCAGCCAAGTAGGAGGCGAAACCGGGGAGCTGTTTTTT.

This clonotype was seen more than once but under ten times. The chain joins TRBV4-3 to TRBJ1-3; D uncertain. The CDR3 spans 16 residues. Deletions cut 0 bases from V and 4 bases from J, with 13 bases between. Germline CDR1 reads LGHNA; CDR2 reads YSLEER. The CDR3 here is CASSQDGGTSGNTIYF. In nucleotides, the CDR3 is TGCGCCAGCAGCCAAGATGGCGGCACCAGCGGAAACACCATATATTTT.

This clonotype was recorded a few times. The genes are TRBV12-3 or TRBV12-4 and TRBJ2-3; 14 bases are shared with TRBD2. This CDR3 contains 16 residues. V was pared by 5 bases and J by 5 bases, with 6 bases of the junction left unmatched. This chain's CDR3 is CASSNGLAGGLDTQYF. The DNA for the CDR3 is TGTGCCAGCAGTAATGGACTAGCGGGAGGATTAGATACGCAGTATTTT.

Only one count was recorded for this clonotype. For the CDR3, the DNA is TGTGCCACCTGGACGGCCGAAGAGACCCAGTACTTC. Protein product: CATWTAEETQYF. The chain links TRBV6-7 to TRBJ2-5; D is ambiguous. TRBV6-7 qualifies as an ORF whose function is uncertain. Trimming shortened V by 10 bases and J by 3 bases, and 12 bases separated the two germline ends. The CDR3 has 12 amino acids.